A selection of T cell receptor beta chains follows, all from one sample in a study of T cell repertoires in cytomegalovirus infection. TCRdb analysed the reads with MiXCR anew, one entry per CDR3 protein. The sample carries about 490,000 distinct CDR3 sequences, roughly 12% recorded once. The source material was PBMCs. These TCRs come from a human donor in good health (CMV status not recorded). Some clones in this sample may be carry-over from other donors' samples. Each CDR3 is given with its conserved first and last residue. A D gene is named only where the DNA matches it firmly. Not every row has a clone size; where given, it reads once, few, many or a size class.

j_call v_call d_call clone_size cdr3_aa cdr3_nt
TRBJ2-3 TRBV28 TRBD2 many CASSLPSGSHTQYF TGTGCCAGCAGTTTACCTAGCGGGAGTCATACGCAGTATTTT
TRBJ2-1 TRBV3-1 NA NA CASGEGRNEQFF TGTGCCAGCGGGGAAGGGCGCAATGAGCAGTTCTTC
TRBJ1-2 TRBV6-5 NA few CASTTTGVTYGYTF TGTGCCAGCACCACCACAGGAGTCACCTATGGCTACACCTTC
TRBJ1-2 TRBV25-1 TRBD1 few CASSEHGRGRGYTF TGTGCCAGCAGTGAACACGGCAGGGGGCGAGGCTACACCTTC
TRBJ2-3 TRBV12-5 NA NA CASGLVPGSITDTQYF TGTGCTAGTGGTTTGGTACCAGGTTCTATAACAGATACGCAGTATTTT
TRBJ2-5 TRBV20-1 NA many CSATTATEQETQYF TGCAGTGCTACAACGGCCACGGAACAAGAGACCCAGTACTTC
TRBJ2-2 TRBV20-1 TRBD2 few CSAKASGSVTGELFF TGCAGTGCGAAGGCCAGCGGGAGTGTCACCGGGGAGCTGTTTTTT
TRBJ1-2 TRBV29-1 NA NA CSVSGDYGYTF TGCAGCGTTTCCGGTGACTATGGCTACACCTTC
TRBJ2-7 TRBV19 NA NA CASRLDALSGAYEQYF TGTGCCAGCAGACTTGATGCTTTATCGGGGGCCTACGAGCAGTACTTC
TRBJ2-3 TRBV7-3 TRBD2 many CASSSPGQGGRDTQYF TGTGCCAGCAGCTCCCCAGGCCAGGGCGGGAGAGATACGCAGTATTTT
TRBJ2-1 TRBV5-1 NA many CASSLDSVSSYNEQFF TGCGCCAGCAGCTTGGACAGCGTTAGCTCCTACAATGAGCAGTTCTTC
TRBJ2-5 TRBV27 TRBD2 NA CASSPYGGTSGTETQYF TGTGCCAGCAGTCCATATGGCGGGACTAGCGGAACTGAGACCCAGTACTTC
TRBJ2-7 TRBV5-3 NA many CARSLYGPLEQYF TGTGCCAGAAGCTTGTATGGACCCTTAGAGCAGTACTTC
TRBJ1-4 TRBV6-5 NA NA CASSYSRSGNEKLFF TGTGCCAGCAGTTACTCGAGAAGTGGTAATGAAAAACTGTTTTTT
TRBJ1-3 TRBV12-3/TRBV12-4 NA NA CASFLGGYGNAIYF TGTGCCAGCTTCCTCGGCGGGTATGGAAACGCCATATATTTT
TRBJ2-5 TRBV7-6 NA many CASSLGQYQETQYF TGTGCCAGCAGCTTAGGGCAGTACCAAGAGACCCAGTACTTC
TRBJ1-6 TRBV11-2 NA many CASSLLISGAINSPLHF TGTGCCAGCAGCCTTCTAATATCAGGGGCGATTAATTCACCCCTCCACTTT
TRBJ1-3 TRBV9 NA NA CASSVGLTSSGNTIYF TGTGCCAGCAGCGTTGGGCTGACGAGCTCTGGAAACACCATATATTTT
TRBJ1-1 TRBV6-1 NA NA CASTLLTEAFF TGTGCCAGCACTCTACTCACTGAAGCTTTCTTT
TRBJ2-1 TRBV3-1 NA NA CASSDGSGLYNEQFF TGTGCCAGCTCGGACGGGAGCGGGCTCTACAATGAGCAGTTCTTC
TRBJ1-3 TRBV7-6 NA many CASSPREAGNTIYF TGTGCCAGCAGCCCTAGGGAGGCAGGAAACACCATATATTTT
TRBJ1-4 TRBV2 NA few CASSSPSGRANEKLFF TGTGCCAGCAGCAGCCCTTCGGGTCGGGCTAATGAAAAACTGTTTTTT
TRBJ2-7 TRBV6-5 NA few CASSYGQPYEQYF TGTGCCAGCAGTTACGGGCAGCCCTACGAGCAGTACTTC
TRBJ1-6 TRBV23-1 TRBD1 NA CASSQSQTGGNSPLHF TGCGCCAGCAGTCAATCCCAGACAGGGGGCAATTCACCCCTCCACTTT
TRBJ1-1 TRBV19 NA NA CASRQRSNTEAFF TGTGCCAGCCGACAGAGATCGAACACTGAAGCTTTCTTT
TRBJ1-5 TRBV18 NA many CASSPDRNQPQHF TGTGCCAGTAGTCCCGACAGGAATCAGCCCCAGCATTTT
TRBJ1-6 TRBV19 NA few CASRGQPYNSPLHF TGTGCCAGTAGAGGACAACCCTATAATTCACCCCTCCACTTT
TRBJ2-7 TRBV4-1 TRBD2 many CASSLGKIAGSYEQYF TGCGCCAGCAGCCTCGGGAAGATAGCGGGCTCCTACGAGCAGTACTTC
TRBJ1-3 TRBV5-1 NA NA CASSQDPFTGNTIYF TGCGCCAGCAGCCAGGACCCTTTCACTGGAAACACCATATATTTT
TRBJ1-5 TRBV10-3 NA many CAISESRGPQHF TGTGCCATCAGTGAGTCGAGGGGGCCCCAGCATTTT
TRBJ2-3 TRBV20-1 TRBD2 NA CSAPGLAGDIDTQYF TGCAGTGCCCCGGGACTAGCGGGAGATATAGATACGCAGTATTTT
TRBJ2-7 TRBV2 NA many CASTTAYEQYF TGTGCCAGCACTACTGCCTACGAGCAGTACTTC
TRBJ2-7 TRBV10-3 NA many CAISDRGNGEQYF TGTGCCATCAGTGATCGGGGGAACGGCGAGCAGTACTTC
TRBJ1-2 TRBV20-1 NA few CSARRTADYGYTF TGCAGTGCTAGGCGGACAGCGGACTATGGCTACACCTTC
TRBJ2-7 TRBV15 TRBD1 many CATSTGQGSYEQYF TGTGCCACCAGCACGGGACAGGGGTCCTACGAGCAGTACTTC
TRBJ2-2 TRBV23-1 NA few CARGVGGTGELFF TGCGCCAGGGGGGTCGGAGGTACCGGGGAGCTGTTTTTT
TRBJ1-5 TRBV11-2 NA many CASSLMGGSNQPQHF TGTGCCAGCAGCCTGATGGGTGGAAGCAATCAGCCCCAGCATTTT